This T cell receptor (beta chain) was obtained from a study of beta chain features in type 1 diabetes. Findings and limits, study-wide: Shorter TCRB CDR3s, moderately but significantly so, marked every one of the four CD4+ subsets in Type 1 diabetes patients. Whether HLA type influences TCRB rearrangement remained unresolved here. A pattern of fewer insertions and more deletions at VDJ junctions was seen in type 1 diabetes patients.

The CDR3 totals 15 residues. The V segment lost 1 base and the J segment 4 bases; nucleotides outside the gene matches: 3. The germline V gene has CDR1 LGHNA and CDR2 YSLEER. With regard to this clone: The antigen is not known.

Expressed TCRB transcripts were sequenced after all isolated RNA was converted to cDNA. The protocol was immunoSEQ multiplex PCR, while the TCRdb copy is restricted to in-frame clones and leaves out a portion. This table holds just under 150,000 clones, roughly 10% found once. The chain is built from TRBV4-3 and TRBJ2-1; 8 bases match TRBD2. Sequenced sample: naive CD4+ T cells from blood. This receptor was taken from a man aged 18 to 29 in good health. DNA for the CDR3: TGCGCCAGCAGCCAAGCCGGGGGGGGTTACAATGAGCAGTTCTTC. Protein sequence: CASSQAGGGYNEQFF.